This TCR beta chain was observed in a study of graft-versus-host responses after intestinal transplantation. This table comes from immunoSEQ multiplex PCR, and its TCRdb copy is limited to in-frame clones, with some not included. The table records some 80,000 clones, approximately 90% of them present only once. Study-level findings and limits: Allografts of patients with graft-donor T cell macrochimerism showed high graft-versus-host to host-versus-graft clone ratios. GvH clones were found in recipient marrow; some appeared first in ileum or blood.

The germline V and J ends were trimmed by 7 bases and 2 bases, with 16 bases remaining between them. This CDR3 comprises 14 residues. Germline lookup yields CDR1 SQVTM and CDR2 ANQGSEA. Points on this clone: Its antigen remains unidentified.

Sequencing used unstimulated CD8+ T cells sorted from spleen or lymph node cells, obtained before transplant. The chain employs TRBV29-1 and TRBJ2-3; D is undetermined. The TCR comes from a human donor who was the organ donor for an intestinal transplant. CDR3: CSAGPSDATDTQYF. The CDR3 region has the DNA TGCAGCGCTGGCCCCTCTGACGCCACAGATACGCAGTATTTT.